This TCR beta chain was obtained from a study of blood T cell repertoires in COVID-19. Study information: From the United States, Italy and Spain came samples of acute and convalescent COVID-19. From T cells, B-cell-depleted T cells, or PBMCs came the material, which was cDNA or gDNA.

Germline CDR1 and CDR2: SGHAT and FQNNGV. V dropped 3 bases and J dropped 0 bases, with 11 bases sitting between them. This CDR3 is 15 amino acids long. Original analysis: Reference gene primers were amplified, and this amplification served to estimate nucleated cell counts. Assay used: immunoSEQ multiplex PCR; TCRdb lists only in-frame clones, some missing. The V and J calls and clone size were taken over from that table, and D and trimming were inferred from the DNA. The sample has hundreds of thousands of clones; 87% are singletons. The source is a man aged 60 to 75 who had recovered from COVID-19. The V and J genes are TRBV11-2 and TRBJ1-1; D is undetermined. Sequencing was performed on peripheral blood. Here the CDR3 reads CASSFGSGMNTEAFF. DNA of the CDR3: TGTGCCAGCAGCTTCGGCAGCGGGATGAACACTGAAGCTTTCTTT.